The sequence of this T cell receptor beta chain was determined in a study of shared clonotypes between healthy human individuals. The V gene's germline CDR1 is SNHLY and CDR2 FYNNEI. Trimming took off 4 bases at V and 9 bases at J, with 13 bases between the two ends. This CDR3 is 13 amino acids long. The method was immunoSEQ multiplex PCR; TCRdb's version includes in-frame clones alone and lacks a portion of them. The data hold under 650,000 clones, with roughly 95% observed a single time. The sequence came from a woman between 25 and 40 years old in good health. This chain links TRBV2 with TRBJ2-1; no clear D gene. The sequenced material came from naive CD4+ T cells sorted from blood. This sample's subset: CD45RA+ positively selected. CDR3 residues: CASSVGPEVEQFF. CDR3 nucleotides: TGTGCCAGCAGTGTAGGACCCGAGGTTGAGCAGTTCTTC. Full variable domain (rest looked up from reference TRBV2 and TRBJ2-1): EPEVTQTPSHQVTQMGQEVILRCVPISNHLYFYWYRQILGQKVEFLVSFYNNEISEKSEIFDDQFSVERPDGSNFTLKIRSTKLEDSAMYFCASSVGPEVEQFFGPGTRLTVL.